This TCR beta chain is from a study of cytomegalovirus exposure and HLA in healthy donors. Whole-study context: Prior work identified around 120 million unique TCR beta sequences in around 170 million T cells.

This clone came up a few times. Antigen specificity is unknown. Researchers ran the PCR with 60 Vbeta and 13 Jbeta primers. The protocol was immunoSEQ multiplex PCR, while the TCRdb copy is restricted to in-frame clones and leaves out a portion. The sample has about 150,000 clones; approximately 80% are singletons. In germline, CDR1 is SQVTM, CDR2 ANQGSEA. Trimming took 0 bases from V and 15 from J; bases not matched to a gene: 11. This CDR3 contains 13 residues. Whole-study results and caveats: The majority of CMV-associated TCR beta chains were reported as apparently HLA-restricted in a later analysis. Relative to the roughly 640-donor mean, N-insertions were reportedly fewer in an Asian-associated ancestry cluster in a later analysis.

This clonotype was sampled from a man under 40 in good health and CMV-seropositive. The chain couples TRBV29-1 to TRBJ2-1; 7 bases map to TRBD1. The source material was PBMCs. CDR3 protein: CSVEDGPTGNRFF. The CDR3 nucleotides are TGCAGCGTTGAAGACGGACCGACAGGGAACCGGTTCTTC.